This TCR beta chain was sequenced in a study of cytomegalovirus exposure and HLA in healthy donors. Notes on this clone: Antigen unknown.

Primers for the PCR totalled 60 Vbeta and 13 Jbeta. Clones were read by immunoSEQ multiplex PCR, and TCRdb kept only the in-frame ones, dropping some. The sample lists roughly 100,000 clones; about 83% were seen once. Sampled while nominally healthy, donors likely had unrecorded immune exposures. This CDR3 comprises 20 residues. Looked up from germline, CDR1 is KGHSH and CDR2 is LQKENI. Losses at the gene ends were 3 bases for V and 6 bases for J; bases not matched to a gene: 19. Findings of the study overall: Exclusion applied to some V segments, including TRBV6-2 and TRBV6-3, as they were indistinguishable. Later, an analysis showed that TCR beta chains associated with HLA were more clonally expanded than others that were equally common.

The sequence was obtained from a man aged 18 to 29 in good health and CMV-seronegative. This sequence joins TRBV18 and TRBJ2-1, with TRBD2 identical over 11 bases. The sequenced material came from PBMCs. CDR3 sequence reads: CASSPTTLAGGRKWANEQFF. In DNA, the CDR3 is TGTGCCAGCTCACCTACTACCCTAGCGGGAGGCCGAAAGTGGGCCAATGAGCAGTTCTTC.